This TCR beta chain was recovered during a study of T cells in Graves' hyperthyroidism and ophthalmopathy. Study-level points and caveats: Blood shared most expanded thyroid clonotypes above 0.001. The model made its ophthalmopathy prediction, and onset followed a median approximately 7 months later.

This clonotype was detected a few times. The antigen remains unidentified. Diagnosis rested on symptoms, serum thyroxine and TRAb, thyroid ultrasound, and orbital computed tomography. Researchers amplified the TCR beta CDR3 regions from RNA transcripts. When the TCR CDR3 underwent first-round RT-PCR, the HTBI primer set was used. One entry per CDR3 protein results from TCRdb running MiXCR on the multiplex PCR reads. The sample shows hundreds of thousands of distinct CDR3 sequences, just under 45% of them seen only once. J gave up 12 bases and V 5 bases, and 13 bases lay outside the gene matches. This CDR3 has 13 residues.

The sequenced sample consisted of peripheral blood or thyroid tissue (not recorded which). The genes are TRBV12-3 or TRBV12-4 and TRBJ2-7; the match to TRBD2 covers 7 bases. The TCR comes from an adult man with Graves' disease, either hyperthyroidism or ophthalmopathy (not recorded which). The DNA of the CDR3 is TGTGCCAGCAGTAACGAGACTAGCCACCGGGGGTACTTC. It is translated as CASSNETSHRGYF.